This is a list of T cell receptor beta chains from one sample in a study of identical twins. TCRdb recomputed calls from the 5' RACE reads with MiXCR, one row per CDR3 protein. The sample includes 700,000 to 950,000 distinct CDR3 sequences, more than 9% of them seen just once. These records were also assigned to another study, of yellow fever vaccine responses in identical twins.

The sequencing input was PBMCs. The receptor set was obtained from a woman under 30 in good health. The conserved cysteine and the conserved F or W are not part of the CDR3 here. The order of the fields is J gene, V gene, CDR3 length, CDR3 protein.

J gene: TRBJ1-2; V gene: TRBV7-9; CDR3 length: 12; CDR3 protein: ASSLTGGAEGYT
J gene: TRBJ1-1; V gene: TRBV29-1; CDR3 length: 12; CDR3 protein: SVELWAIDPEAF
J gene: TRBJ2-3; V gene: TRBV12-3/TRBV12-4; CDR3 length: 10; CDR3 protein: ASRGNTDTQY
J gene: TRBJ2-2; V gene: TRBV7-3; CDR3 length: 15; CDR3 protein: ASSKGLGNTNTGELF
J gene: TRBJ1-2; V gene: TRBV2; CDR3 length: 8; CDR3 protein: ASGAYGYT
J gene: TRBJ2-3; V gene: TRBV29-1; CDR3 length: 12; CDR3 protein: SAIIRLRTDTQY
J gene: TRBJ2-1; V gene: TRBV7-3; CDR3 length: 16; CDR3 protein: ASSPSGRLLQMGDEQF
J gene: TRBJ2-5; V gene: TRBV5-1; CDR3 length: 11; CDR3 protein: ASSSEGRETQY
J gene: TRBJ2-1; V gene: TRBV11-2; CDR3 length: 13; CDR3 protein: ASSKLAGGPVEQF
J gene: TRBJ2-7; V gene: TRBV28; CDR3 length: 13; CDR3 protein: ASSLPAGLANEQY
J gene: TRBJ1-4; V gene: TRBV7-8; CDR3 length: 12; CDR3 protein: ASSLGGNGEKLF
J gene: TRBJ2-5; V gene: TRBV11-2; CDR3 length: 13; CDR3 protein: ASSLQSGTQETQY
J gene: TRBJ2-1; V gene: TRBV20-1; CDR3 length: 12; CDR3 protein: SADDREGLNEQF
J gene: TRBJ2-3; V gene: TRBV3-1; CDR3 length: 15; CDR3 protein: ASSQVGRRTSTDTQY
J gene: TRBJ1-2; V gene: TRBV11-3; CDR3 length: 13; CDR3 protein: ASSRGGQGNYGYT
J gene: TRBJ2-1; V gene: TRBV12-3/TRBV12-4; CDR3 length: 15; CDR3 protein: ASIFGLAGGNYNEQF
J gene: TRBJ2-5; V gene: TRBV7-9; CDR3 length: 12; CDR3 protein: ASSLMDGGETQY
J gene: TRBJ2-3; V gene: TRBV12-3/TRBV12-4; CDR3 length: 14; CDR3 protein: ASSLRQIAPTDTQY
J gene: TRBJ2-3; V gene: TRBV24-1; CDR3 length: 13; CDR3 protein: ATSDRSGQTDTQY
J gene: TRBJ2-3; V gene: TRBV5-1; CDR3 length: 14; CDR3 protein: ASSLDRGGGSDTQY
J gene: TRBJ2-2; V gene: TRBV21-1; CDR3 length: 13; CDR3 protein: ASSNSRDGVGELF
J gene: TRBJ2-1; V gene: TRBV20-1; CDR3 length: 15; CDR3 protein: SAREGGGRISYNEQF
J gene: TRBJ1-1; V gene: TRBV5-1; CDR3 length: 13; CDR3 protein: ASSLLGLKLREAF
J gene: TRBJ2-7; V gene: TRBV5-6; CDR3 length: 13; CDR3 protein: ASSAEGGPPHEQY
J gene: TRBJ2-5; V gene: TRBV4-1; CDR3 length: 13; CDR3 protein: ASSLLAGVKETQY
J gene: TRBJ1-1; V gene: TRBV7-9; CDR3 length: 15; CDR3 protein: ASSLEEWTRRNTEAF
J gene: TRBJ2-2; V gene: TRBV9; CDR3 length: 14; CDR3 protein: ASSVTSGLGTGELF
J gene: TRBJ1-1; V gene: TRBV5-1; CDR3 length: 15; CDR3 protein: ASSPWAGGLMNTEAF
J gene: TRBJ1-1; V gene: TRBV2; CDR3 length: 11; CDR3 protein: ASSGDTNTEAF
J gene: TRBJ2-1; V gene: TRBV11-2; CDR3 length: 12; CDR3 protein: ASSSQSLGNEQF
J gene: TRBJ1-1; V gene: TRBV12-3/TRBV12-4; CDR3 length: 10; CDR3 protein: ASNGGNTEAF
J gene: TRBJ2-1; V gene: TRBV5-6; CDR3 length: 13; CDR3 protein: ASSLGILDYNEQF
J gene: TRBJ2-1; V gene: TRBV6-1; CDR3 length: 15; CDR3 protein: ASRARTSGSSYNEQF
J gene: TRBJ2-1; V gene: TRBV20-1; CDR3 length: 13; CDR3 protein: SAKLGSGVYNEQF
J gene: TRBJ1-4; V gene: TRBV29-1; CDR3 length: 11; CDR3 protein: SVEWGSNEKLF
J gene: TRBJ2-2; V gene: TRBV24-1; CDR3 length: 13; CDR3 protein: ATSGLAGATGELF
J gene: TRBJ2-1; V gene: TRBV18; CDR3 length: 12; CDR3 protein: ASSPFGGAGEQF
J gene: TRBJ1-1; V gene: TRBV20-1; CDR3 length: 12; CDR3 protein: SAKEGLGATEAF
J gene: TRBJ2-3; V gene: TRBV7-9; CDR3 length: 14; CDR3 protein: ASSKGLAGGPRTQY
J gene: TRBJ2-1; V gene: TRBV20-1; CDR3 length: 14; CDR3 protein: SADFLETSGNNEQF
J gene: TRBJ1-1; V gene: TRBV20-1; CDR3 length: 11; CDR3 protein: SARGGGNTEAF
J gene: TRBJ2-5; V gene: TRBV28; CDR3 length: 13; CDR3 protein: ASTERTERGETQY
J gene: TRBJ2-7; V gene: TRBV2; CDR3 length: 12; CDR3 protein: ASRTDRGTYEQY
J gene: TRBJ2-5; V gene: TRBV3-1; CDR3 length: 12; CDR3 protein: ASSQVTEQETQY
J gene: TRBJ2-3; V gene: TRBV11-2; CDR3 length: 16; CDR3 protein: ASSAAPRASSSTDTQY
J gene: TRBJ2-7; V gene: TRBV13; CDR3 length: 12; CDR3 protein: ASGPSGTIYEQY
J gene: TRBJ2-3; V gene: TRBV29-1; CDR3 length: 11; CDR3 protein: SVVPDGTDTQY
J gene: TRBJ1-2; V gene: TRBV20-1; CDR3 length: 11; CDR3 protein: SARDHGGYGYT
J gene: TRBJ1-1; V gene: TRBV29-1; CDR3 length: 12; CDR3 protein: SVEAIPMNTEAF
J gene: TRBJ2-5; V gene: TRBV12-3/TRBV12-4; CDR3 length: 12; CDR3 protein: ASSARDREETQY
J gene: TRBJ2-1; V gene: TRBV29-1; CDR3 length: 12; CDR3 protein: SVGGALQHNEQF
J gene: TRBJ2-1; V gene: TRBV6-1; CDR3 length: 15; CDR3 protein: ASSENRGSGRYNEQF